This paragraph reports one T cell receptor (beta chain). This clonotype was seen more than once but under ten times. It lacks a known antigen. No base-level quality is on record; no much larger clone is a single base apart. Genomic DNA was used as template for profiling of TCR beta VDJ combinations and CDR3 sequences. TCR repertoire sequencing was run on an Illumina HiSeq 2000. The published analysis was carried out like this. Repertoire assessment relied on Simpson's diversity index, CDR3 size and DJ length profiles, and TRBV/TRBJ rearrangement plots. Whichever DNA sequence was most abundant in the deep sequencing data was defined as the immunodominant clone. CDR3 amino acid sequences were screened for sharing across subjects and compared with published repertoires and the VDJdb database. The public sequencing data were trimmed at Q25 with fastp and processed into clonotypes with MiXCR by TCRdb, which kept only in-frame beta chains. Each entry merges the rows of one CDR3 protein and shows their most common DNA and genes. TCRdb's processing, not the authors' own work, is the source of the V and J calls. The sample table records a few hundred thousand distinct CDR3 sequences; around 30% of these occur just once. 0.8% to 0.85% of the sample belongs to the ten largest clones.

Expansion of CD8+CD57+ cells had been shown by flow cytometry in the patients chosen for sequencing. All patients had severe acquired aplastic anemia diagnosed by International Study of Aplastic Anemia and Agranulocytosis and Camitta criteria. At the time blood was sampled, none of the patients had received any therapy. TCR repertoires of sorted CD4+ and CD8+ blood T cells from severe aplastic anemia patients and healthy subjects were deep-sequenced in the study. Patients were enrolled under clinicaltrials.gov protocols 00001620, 01623167, 00001397, 00071045, 00081523 and 00961064 in the USA. Ficoll-Paque density gradient centrifugation was used to isolate peripheral blood mononuclear cells. Before DNA was extracted, CD4+ and CD8+ T cells were sorted using either FACS or magnetic beads. This sample is drawn from a study of CD8+CD57+ T cells in acquired aplastic anemia (dated by TCRdb to 2017 to 2018). About the full investigation: DNA extracted from sorted CD4+ and CD8+ cells had a mean of 3.2 ug, with a range of roughly 0.19 to 27.4 ug. CD8+CD57+ expansion was defined as frequency above the mean frequency observed in healthy subjects. Results and caveats for the whole study, not just this receptor: Between patients and healthy controls, no significant difference in CD8+ Simpson's diversity was found (P=0.060). Twenty-nine CD8+ CDR3 sequences were found in both patients and controls but appeared to be highly expressed in patients and within the immunodominant clones of the patients.

The specimen was sorted CD4+, CD8+, or CD8+CD57+ T cells (not recorded which) from PBMCs. The clonotype was recovered from a human donor with aplastic anemia.

The CDR3 corresponds to CASSLTSWQETQYF. The base sequence is TGTGCCAGCAGCTTGACTAGCTGGCAAGAGACCCAGTACTTC. The sequence links TRBV11-2 to TRBJ2-5; 7 central bases correspond to TRBD2. CDR1 and CDR2 were assigned from the germline V gene as SGHAT and FQNNGV. The V end gives up 3 bases and the J end 2 bases, leaving 3 bases in the junction not matched to a gene. The CDR3 measures 14 amino acids from cysteine to phenylalanine. The entry retains the CDR3 DNA only, 42 bases that are in frame from base 1.